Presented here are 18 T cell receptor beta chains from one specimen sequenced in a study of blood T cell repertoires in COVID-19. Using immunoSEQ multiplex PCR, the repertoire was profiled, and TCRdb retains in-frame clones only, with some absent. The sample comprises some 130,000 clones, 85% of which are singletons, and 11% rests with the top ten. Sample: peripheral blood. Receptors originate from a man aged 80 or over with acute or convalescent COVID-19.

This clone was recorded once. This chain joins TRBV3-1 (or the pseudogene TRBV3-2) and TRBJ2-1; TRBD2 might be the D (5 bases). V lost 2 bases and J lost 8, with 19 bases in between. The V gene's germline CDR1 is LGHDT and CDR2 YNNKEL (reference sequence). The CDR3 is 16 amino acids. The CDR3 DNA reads TGTGCCAGCAGCCAACCGAATTGGGGAGTAGCCCATGAGCAGTTCTTC. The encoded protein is CASSQPNWGVAHEQFF.

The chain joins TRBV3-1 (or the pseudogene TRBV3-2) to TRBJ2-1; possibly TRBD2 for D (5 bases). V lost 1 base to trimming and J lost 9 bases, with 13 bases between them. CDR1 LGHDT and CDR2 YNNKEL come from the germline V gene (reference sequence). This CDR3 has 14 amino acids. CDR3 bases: TGTGCCAGCAGCCAAGGGCTCGGCCGGGGTGAGCAGTTCTTC. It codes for CASSQGLGRGEQFF.

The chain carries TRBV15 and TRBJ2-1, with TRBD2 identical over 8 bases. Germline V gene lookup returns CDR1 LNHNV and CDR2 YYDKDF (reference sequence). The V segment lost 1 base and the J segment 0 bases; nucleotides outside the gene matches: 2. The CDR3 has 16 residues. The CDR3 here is CATSRGLAGSYNEQFF. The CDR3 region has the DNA TGTGCCACCAGCAGAGGGCTAGCGGGCTCCTACAATGAGCAGTTCTTC.

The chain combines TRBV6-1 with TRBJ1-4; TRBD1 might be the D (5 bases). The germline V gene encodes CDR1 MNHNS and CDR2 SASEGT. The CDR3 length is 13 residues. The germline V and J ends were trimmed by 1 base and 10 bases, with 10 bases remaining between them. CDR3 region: CASSEGSGGKLFF. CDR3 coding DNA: TGTGCCAGCAGTGAAGGGTCGGGGGGAAAACTGTTTTTT.

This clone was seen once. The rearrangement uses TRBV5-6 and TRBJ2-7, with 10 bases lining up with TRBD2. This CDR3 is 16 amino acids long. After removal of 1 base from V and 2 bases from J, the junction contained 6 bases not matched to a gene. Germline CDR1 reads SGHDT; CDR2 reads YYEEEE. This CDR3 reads CASSLIGTSATYEQYF. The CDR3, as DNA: TGTGCCAGCAGCTTGATCGGGACTAGCGCCACCTACGAGCAGTACTTC.

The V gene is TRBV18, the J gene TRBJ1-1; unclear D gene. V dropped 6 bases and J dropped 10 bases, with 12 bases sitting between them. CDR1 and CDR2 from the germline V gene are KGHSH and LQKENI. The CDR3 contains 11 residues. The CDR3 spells CASSIQGRAFF. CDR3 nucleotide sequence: TGTGCCAGCTCGATTCAAGGGAGAGCTTTCTTT. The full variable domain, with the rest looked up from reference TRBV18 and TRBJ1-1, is NAGVMQNPRHLVRRRGQEARLRCSPMKGHSHVYWYRQLPEEGLKFMVYLQKENIIDESGMPKERFSAEFPKEGPSILRIQQVVRGDSAAYFCASSIQGRAFFGQGTRLTVV.

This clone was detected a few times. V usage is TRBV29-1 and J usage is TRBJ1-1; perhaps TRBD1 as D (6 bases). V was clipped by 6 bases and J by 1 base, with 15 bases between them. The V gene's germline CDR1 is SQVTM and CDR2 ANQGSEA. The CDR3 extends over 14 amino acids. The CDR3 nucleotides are TGCAGCGTCGGCGTGGGGGCCGAGAACACTGAAGCTTTCTTT. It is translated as CSVGVGAENTEAFF.

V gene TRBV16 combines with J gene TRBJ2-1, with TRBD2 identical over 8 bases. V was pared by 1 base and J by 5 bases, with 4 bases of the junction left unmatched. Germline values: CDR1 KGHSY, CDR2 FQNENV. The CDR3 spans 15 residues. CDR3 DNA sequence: TGTGCCAGCAGCCAATTAATAGCGGGGAACAATGAGCAGTTCTTC. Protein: CASSQLIAGNNEQFF. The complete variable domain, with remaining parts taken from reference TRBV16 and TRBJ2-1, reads GEEVAQTPKHLVRGEGQKAKLYCAPIKGHSYVFWYQQVLKNEFKFLISFQNENVFDETGMPKERFSAKCLPNSPCSLEIQATKLEDSAVYFCASSQLIAGNNEQFFGPGTRLTVL.

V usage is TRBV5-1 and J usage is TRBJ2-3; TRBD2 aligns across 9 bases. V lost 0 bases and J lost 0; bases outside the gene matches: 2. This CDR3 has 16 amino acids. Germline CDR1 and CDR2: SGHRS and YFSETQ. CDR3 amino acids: CASSLGLAASTDTQYF. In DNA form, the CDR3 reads TGCGCCAGCAGCTTGGGACTAGCGGCTAGCACAGATACGCAGTATTTT.

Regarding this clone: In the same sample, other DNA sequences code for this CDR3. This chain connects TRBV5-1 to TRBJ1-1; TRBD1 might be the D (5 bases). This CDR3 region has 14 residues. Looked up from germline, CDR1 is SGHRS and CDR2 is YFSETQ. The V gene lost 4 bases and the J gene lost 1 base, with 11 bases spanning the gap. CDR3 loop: CASSSGTSNTEAFF. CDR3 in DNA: TGCGCCAGCAGCAGCGGGACCTCGAACACTGAAGCTTTCTTT.

CDR3 nucleotides: TGTGCCACCAGCTTACGGACAGGATTAGGCGAGTCGTTCTTC. The encoded protein is CATSLRTGLGESFF. V is TRBV15 and J is TRBJ2-1; TRBD1 agrees at 7 bases. With V trimmed by 5 bases and J by 15 bases, 16 bases remained unmatched. The CDR3 consists of 14 residues. Germline V lookup: CDR1 LNHNV, CDR2 YYDKDF (reference sequence). Looking up the rest from reference TRBV15 and TRBJ2-1 gives the full variable domain: DAMVIQNPRYQVTQFGKPVTLSCSQTLNHNVMYWYQQKSSQAPKLLFHYYDKDFNNEADTPDNFQSRRPNTSFCFLDIRSPGLGDTAMYLCATSLRTGLGESFFGPGTRLTVL.

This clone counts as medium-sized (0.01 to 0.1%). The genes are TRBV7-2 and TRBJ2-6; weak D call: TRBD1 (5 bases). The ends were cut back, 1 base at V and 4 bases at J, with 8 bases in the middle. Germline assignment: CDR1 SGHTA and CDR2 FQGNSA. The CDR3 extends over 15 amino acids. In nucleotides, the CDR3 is TGTGCCAGCAGCTTAGAGGGGATAGGGGCCAACGTCCTGACTTTC. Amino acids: CASSLEGIGANVLTF.

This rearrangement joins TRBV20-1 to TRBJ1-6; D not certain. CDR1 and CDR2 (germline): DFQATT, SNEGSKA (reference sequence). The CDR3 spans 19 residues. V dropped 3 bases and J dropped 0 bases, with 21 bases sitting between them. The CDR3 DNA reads TGCAGTGCTAGTGTTCCAGGACTCTCCAGGAGCTCCTATAATTCACCCCTCCACTTT. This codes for CSASVPGLSRSSYNSPLHF.

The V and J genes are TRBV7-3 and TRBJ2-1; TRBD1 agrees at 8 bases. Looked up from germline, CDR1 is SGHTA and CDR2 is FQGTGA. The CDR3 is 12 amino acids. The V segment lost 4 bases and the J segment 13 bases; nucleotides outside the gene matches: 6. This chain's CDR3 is CASSSDRGLQFF. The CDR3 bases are TGTGCCAGCAGCTCCGACAGGGGCCTTCAGTTCTTC.

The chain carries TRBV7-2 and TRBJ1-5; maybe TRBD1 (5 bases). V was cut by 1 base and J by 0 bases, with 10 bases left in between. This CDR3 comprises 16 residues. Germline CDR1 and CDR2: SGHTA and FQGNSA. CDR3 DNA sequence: TGTGCCAGCAGCTTAGATGGGGGGTTTAGCAATCAGCCCCAGCATTTT. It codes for CASSLDGGFSNQPQHF. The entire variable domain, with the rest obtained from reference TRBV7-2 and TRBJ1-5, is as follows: GAGVSQSPSNKVTEKGKDVELRCDPISGHTALYWYRQSLGQGLEFLIYFQGNSAPDKSGLPSDRFSAERTGGSVSTLTIQRTQQEDSAVYLCASSLDGGFSNQPQHFGDGTRLSIL.

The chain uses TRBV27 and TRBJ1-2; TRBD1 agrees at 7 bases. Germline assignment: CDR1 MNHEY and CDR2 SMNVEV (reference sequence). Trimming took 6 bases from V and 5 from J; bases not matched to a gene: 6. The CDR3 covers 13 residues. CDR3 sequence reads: CASRGTVRYGYTF. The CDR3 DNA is TGTGCCAGCAGAGGGACAGTGAGGTATGGCTACACCTTC.

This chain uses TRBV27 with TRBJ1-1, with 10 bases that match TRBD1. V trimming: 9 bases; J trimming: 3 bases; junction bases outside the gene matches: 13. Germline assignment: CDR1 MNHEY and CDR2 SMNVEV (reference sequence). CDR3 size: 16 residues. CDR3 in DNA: TGTGCCAGTTCGGGAGCAGGGACAGGGGCGGACACTGAAGCTTTCTTT. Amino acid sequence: CASSGAGTGADTEAFF.

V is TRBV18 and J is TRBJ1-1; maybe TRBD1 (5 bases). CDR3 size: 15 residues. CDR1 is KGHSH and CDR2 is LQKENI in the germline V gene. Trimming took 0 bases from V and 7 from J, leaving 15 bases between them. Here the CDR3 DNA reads TGTGCCAGCTCACCACCGCAGGGCAGGGTTGGTGAAGCTTTCTTT. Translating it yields CASSPPQGRVGEAFF.